Included here is one T cell receptor beta chain sequence, with context. No antigen is known for it. These data are taken from a study of cytomegalovirus exposure and HLA in healthy donors. Study-level background: Researchers found that roughly 81% of 300 to 450 genotyped donors fell within the Caucasian-associated ancestry cluster.

Study-wide results and limits: Some TCR beta chains (about 180 of them) were listed as cytomegalovirus-associated.

This CDR3 region has 13 residues. The V end was cut by 2 bases, the J end by 7 bases, with 11 bases between. CDR1 and CDR2 (germline): ENHRY, SYGVKD. It was with 60 Vbeta and 13 Jbeta primers that the PCR ran. Assay: immunoSEQ multiplex PCR; the TCRdb copy retains only in-frame clones and omits some. The sample consists of 150,000 to 200,000 clones, roughly 80% of them appearing once. The donors were healthy bone marrow donors. The chain combines TRBV10-3 with TRBJ1-2; no reliable D call. Sequencing was performed on PBMCs. The sequence was obtained from a woman aged 40 to 55 in good health and CMV-seropositive. CDR3 in amino acids: CAISEGELTGYTF. Written as DNA, the CDR3 is TGTGCCATCAGTGAGGGAGAATTGACTGGCTACACCTTC.